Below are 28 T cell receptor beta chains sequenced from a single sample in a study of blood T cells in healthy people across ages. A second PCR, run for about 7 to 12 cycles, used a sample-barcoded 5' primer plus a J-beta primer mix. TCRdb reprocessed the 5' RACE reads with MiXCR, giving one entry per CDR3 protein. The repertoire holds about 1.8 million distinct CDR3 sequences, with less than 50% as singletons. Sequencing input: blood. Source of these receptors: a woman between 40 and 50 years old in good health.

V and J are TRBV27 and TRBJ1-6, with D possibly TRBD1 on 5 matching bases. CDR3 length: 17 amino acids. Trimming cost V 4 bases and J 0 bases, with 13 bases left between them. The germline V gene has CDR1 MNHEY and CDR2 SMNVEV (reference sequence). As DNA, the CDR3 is TGTGCCAGCAGTTACCGGCCAGGGAGCTCCTATAATTCACCCCTCCACTTT. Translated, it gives CASSYRPGSSYNSPLHF.

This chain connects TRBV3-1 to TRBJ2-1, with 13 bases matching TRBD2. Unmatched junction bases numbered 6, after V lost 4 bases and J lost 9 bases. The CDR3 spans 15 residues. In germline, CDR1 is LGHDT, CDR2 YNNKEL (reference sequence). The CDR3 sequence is CASSLGTSGVVEQFF. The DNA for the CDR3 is TGTGCCAGCAGCCTAGGGACTAGCGGGGTGGTTGAGCAGTTCTTC.

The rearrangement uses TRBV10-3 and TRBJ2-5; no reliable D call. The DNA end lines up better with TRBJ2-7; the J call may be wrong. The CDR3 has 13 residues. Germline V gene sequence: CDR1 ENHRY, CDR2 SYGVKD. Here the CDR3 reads CAISETRNYEQYF. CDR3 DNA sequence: TGTGCCATCAGTGAGACCCGTAATTACGAGCAGTACTTC.

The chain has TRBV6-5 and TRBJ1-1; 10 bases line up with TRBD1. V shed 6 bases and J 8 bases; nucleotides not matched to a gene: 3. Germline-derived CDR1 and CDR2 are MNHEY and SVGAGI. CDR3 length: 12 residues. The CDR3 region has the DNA TGTGCCAGCAGGACGGGACAGGGGGAAGCTTTCTTT. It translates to CASRTGQGEAFF.

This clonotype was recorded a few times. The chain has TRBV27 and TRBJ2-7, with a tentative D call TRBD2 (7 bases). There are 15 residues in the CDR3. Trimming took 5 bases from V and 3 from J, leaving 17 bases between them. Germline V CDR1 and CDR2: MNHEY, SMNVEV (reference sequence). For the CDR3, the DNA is TGTGCCAGCAGTCCTCGGGGAGGGGGTCTCTACGAGCAGTACTTC. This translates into CASSPRGGGLYEQYF.

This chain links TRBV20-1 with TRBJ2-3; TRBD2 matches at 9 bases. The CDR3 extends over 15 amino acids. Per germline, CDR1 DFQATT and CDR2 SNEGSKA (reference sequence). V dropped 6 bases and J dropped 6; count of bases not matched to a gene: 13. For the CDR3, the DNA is TGCAGTGCCCACCTGCGTAGCGGGGGATGGGATACGCAGTATTTT. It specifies CSAHLRSGGWDTQYF.

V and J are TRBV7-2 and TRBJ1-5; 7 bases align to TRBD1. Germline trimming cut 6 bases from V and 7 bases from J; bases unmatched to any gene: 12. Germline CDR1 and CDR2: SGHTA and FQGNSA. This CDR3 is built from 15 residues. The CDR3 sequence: CASSSTSGGRQPQHF. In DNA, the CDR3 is TGTGCCAGCAGTTCCACGTCAGGGGGAAGACAGCCCCAGCATTTT.

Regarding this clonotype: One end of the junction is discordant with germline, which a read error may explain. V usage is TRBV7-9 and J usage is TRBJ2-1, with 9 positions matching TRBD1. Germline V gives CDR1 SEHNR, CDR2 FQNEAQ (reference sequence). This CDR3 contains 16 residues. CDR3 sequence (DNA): TGTGTCAGCAGACCAGAAACAGGGGGCGGATACAATGAGCAGTTCTTC. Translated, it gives CVSRPETGGGYNEQFF.

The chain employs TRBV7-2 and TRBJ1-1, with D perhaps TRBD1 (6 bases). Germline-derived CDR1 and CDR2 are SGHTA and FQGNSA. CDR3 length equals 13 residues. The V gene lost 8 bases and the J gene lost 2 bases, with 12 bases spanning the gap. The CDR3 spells CASAKGVNTEAFF. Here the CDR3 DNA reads TGTGCCAGCGCAAAGGGGGTTAACACTGAAGCTTTCTTT. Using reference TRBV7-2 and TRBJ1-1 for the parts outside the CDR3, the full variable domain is GAGVSQSPSNKVTEKGKDVELRCDPISGHTALYWYRQSLGQGLEFLIYFQGNSAPDKSGLPSDRFSAERTGGSVSTLTIQRTQQEDSAVYLCASAKGVNTEAFFGQGTRLTVV.

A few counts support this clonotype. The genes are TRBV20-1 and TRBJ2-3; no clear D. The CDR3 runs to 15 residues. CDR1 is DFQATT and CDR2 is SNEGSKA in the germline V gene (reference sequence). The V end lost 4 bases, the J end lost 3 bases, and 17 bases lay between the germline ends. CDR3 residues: CSATYARGLTDTQYF. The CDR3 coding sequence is TGCAGTGCTACTTACGCTAGAGGTTTAACAGATACGCAGTATTTT.

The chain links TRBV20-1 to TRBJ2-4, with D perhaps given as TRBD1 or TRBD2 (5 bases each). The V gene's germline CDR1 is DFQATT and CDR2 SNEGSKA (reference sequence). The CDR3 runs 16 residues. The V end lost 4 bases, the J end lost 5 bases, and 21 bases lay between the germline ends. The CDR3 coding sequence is TGCAGTGCTATTACCGGGGCGGTGGGGTTCGAAAACATTCAGTACTTC. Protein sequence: CSAITGAVGFENIQYF.

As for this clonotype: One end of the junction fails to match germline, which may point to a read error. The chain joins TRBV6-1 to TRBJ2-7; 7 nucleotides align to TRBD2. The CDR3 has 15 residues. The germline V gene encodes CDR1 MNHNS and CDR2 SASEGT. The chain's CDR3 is CASTEAGWSSYEQYF. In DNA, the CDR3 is TGTGCCAGCACTGAAGCGGGGTGGAGCTCCTACGAGCAGTACTTC.

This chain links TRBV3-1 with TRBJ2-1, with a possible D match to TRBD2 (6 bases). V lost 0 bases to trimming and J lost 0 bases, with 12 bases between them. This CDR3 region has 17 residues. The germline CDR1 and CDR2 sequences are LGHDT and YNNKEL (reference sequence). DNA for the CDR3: TGTGCCAGCAGCCAAGATTCGGGACTCGGCTCCTACAATGAGCAGTTCTTC. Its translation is CASSQDSGLGSYNEQFF.

The CDR3 region is CASSSGGTGSSNQPQHF. The DNA of the CDR3 is TGTGCCAGCAGTTCCGGCGGGACAGGGTCTAGCAATCAGCCCCAGCATTTT. The V gene is TRBV12-3 or TRBV12-4, the J gene TRBJ1-5, with 9 nucleotides matching TRBD1. V was clipped by 4 bases and J by 0 bases; unmatched bases: 7. This CDR3 has 17 amino acids.

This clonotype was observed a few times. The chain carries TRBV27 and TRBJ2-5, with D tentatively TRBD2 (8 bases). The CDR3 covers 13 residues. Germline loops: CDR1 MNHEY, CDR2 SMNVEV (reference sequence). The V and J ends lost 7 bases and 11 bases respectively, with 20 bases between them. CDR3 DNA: TGTGCCAGCACTGACGGGAGGGGGCGTGAGCAGTACTTC. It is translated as CASTDGRGREQYF.

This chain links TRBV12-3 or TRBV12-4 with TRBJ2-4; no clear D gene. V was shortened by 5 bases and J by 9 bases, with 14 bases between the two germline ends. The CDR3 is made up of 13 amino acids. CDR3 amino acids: CASSEERHPIQYF. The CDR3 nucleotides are TGTGCCAGCAGTGAGGAGCGACACCCCATTCAGTACTTC.

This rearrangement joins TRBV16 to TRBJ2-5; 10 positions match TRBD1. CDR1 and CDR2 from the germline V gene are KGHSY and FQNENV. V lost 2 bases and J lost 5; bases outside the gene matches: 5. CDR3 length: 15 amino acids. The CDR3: CASSQIRDRGETQYF. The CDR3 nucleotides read TGTGCCAGCAGCCAAATACGGGACAGGGGTGAGACCCAGTACTTC.

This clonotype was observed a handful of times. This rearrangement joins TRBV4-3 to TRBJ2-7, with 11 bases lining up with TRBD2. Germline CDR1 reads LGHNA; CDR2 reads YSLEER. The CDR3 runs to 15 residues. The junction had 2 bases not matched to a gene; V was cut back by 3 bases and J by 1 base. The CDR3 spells CASSQRLAGSYEQYF. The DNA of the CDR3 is TGCGCCAGCAGCCAGAGACTAGCGGGATCCTACGAGCAGTACTTC.

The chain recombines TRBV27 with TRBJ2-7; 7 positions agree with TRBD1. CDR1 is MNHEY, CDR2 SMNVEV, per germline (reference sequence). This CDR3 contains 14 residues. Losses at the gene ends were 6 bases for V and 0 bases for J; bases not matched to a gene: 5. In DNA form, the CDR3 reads TGTGCCAGCAGGAGATGGGACAGCTCCTACGAGCAGTACTTC. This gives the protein CASRRWDSSYEQYF.

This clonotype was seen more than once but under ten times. CDR3 bases: TGTGCCAGCAGCCGAGCTAGCGGGAGTCAAGAGACCCAGTACTTC. Translated: CASSRASGSQETQYF. This chain connects TRBV4-2 to TRBJ2-5, with 10 bases aligning to TRBD2. In germline, CDR1 is LGHNA, CDR2 YNFKEQ. This CDR3 spans 15 amino acids. V gave up 4 bases and J gave up 2 bases; unmatched junction bases: 4.

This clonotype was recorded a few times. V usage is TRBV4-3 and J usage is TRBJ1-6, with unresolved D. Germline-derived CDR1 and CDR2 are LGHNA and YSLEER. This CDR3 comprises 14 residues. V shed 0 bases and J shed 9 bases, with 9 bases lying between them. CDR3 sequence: CASSQDRFSSPLHF. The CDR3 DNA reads TGCGCCAGCAGCCAAGACAGGTTCAGTTCACCCCTCCACTTT.

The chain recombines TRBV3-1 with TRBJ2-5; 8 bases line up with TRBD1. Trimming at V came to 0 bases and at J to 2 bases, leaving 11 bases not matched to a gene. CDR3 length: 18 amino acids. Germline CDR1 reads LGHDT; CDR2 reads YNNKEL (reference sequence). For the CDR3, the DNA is TGTGCCAGCAGCCAAGAGAATGGGCAGGGGGCTTTACAAGAGACCCAGTACTTC. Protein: CASSQENGQGALQETQYF.

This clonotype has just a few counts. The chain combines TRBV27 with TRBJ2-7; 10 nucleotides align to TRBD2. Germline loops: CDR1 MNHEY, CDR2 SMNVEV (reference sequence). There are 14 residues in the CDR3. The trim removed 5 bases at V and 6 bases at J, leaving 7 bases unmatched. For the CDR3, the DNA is TGTGCCAGCAGTCCAATAGCGGGGGGTACCGAGCAGTACTTC. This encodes CASSPIAGGTEQYF.

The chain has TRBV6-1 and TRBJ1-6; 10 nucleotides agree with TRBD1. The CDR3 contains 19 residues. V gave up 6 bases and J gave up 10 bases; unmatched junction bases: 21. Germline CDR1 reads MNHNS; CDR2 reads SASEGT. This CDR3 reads CASRPPGTGVGGVSSPLHF. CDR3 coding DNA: TGTGCCAGCAGACCTCCCGGGACAGGGGTTGGGGGTGTCAGCTCACCCCTCCACTTT.

The CDR3 protein is CASRSGSRGETQYF. The CDR3 nucleotides read TGTGCCAGCAGATCAGGGTCGAGGGGGGAGACCCAGTACTTC. This chain connects TRBV7-2 to TRBJ2-4, with D perhaps matching TRBD1 (6 bases). Near its end, the DNA agrees better with TRBJ2-5, so the J call may be wrong. In germline, CDR1 is SGHTA, CDR2 FQGNSA. The CDR3 is 14 amino acids.

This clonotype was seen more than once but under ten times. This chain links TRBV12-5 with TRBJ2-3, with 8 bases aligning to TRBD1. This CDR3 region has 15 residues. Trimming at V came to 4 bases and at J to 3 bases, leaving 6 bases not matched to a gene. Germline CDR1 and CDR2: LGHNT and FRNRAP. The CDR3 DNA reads TGTGCTAGTGGTTCCGGACAGGGCGGGACAGATACGCAGTATTTT. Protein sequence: CASGSGQGGTDTQYF.

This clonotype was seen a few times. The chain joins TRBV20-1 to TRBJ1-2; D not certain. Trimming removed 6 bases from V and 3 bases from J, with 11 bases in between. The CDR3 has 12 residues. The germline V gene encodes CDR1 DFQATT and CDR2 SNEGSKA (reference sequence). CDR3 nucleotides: TGCAGTGCCGAAAGGAGGGACTATGGCTACACCTTC. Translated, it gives CSAERRDYGYTF.

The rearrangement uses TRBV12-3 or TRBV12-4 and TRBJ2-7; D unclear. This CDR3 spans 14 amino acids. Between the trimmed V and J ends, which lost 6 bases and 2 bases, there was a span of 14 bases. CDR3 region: CASRPVGRAYEQYF. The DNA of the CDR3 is TGTGCCAGCAGGCCCGTGGGCAGAGCCTACGAGCAGTACTTC.